One and the same sample provided the 14 T cell receptor beta chains below, sequenced in a study of cytomegalovirus exposure and HLA in healthy donors (dated 2017 in TCRdb). The library was made by the immunoSEQ multiplex PCR assay. TCRdb re-hosts the immuneACCESS table, in-frame sequences only. Its copies lack some clones; in the studies checked, an unresolved V gene accounts for under half of them, and the cause for the rest is not known. Counted in this sample were a few hundred thousand clones; just over 85% of them appeared once. The top ten constitute about 0.8% of the sample. The material sequenced was PBMCs. These receptors came from a woman aged 18-30 years in good health and CMV-seronegative.

V and J are TRBV28 and TRBJ1-5, with a possible D match to TRBD1 (6 bases). The CDR3 spans 14 residues. The V gene lost 2 bases and the J gene lost 7 bases, with 12 bases spanning the gap. The V gene's germline CDR1 is MDHEN and CDR2 SYDVKM. The CDR3 bases are TGTGCCAGCAGTTTAGCAGGGGCTGGCCAGCCCCAGCATTTT. This translates into CASSLAGAGQPQHF.

The rearrangement uses TRBV27 and TRBJ1-5; D might be TRBD1 (5 bases). Looked up from germline, CDR1 is MNHEY and CDR2 is SMNVEV (reference sequence). V lost 4 bases and J 6 bases, leaving 13 bases between the germline ends. The CDR3 consists of 14 residues. The CDR3 sequence is CASSYRSQGQPQHF. DNA of the CDR3: TGTGCCAGCAGTTACCGAAGTCAGGGTCAGCCCCAGCATTTT.

The gene calls are TRBV5-1 and TRBJ1-1; 7 nucleotides agree with TRBD1. In germline, CDR1 is SGHRS, CDR2 YFSETQ. The trim removed 4 bases at V and 0 bases at J, leaving 6 bases unmatched. This CDR3 has 15 residues. The CDR3 here is CASSLTTGMNTEAFF. CDR3 nucleotide sequence: TGCGCCAGCAGCCTCACGACAGGGATGAACACTGAAGCTTTCTTT. The entire variable domain, with the rest obtained from reference TRBV5-1 and TRBJ1-1, is as follows: KAGVTQTPRYLIKTRGQQVTLSCSPISGHRSVSWYQQTPGQGLQFLFEYFSETQRNKGNFPGRFSGRQFSNSRSEMNVSTLELGDSALYLCASSLTTGMNTEAFFGQGTRLTVV.

The chain is built from TRBV7-3 and TRBJ1-2; 7 bases are a match to TRBD1. The CDR3 loop spans 15 amino acids. Trimming at V came to 8 bases and at J to 3 bases, leaving 12 bases not matched to a gene. CDR1 and CDR2 from the germline V gene are SGHTA and FQGTGA. CDR3 in amino acids: CASGPQGGQDYGYTF. In DNA form, the CDR3 reads TGTGCCAGCGGCCCCCAAGGCGGACAGGACTATGGCTACACCTTC. Filled out from reference TRBV7-3 and TRBJ1-2, the complete variable domain reads GAGVSQTPSNKVTEKGKYVELRCDPISGHTALYWYRQSLGQGPEFLIYFQGTGAADDSGLPNDRFFAVRPEGSVSTLKIQRTERGDSAVYLCASGPQGGQDYGYTFGSGTRLTVV.

The rearrangement links TRBV28 to TRBJ2-1; 9 nucleotides match TRBD2. Germline trimming cut 4 bases from V and 1 base from J; bases unmatched to any gene: 5. The CDR3 is 16 residues long. Germline values: CDR1 MDHEN, CDR2 SYDVKM. As DNA, the CDR3 is TGTGCCAGCAGTTCAAGACTAGCGGCTTCCTACAATGAGCAGTTCTTC. Residues: CASSSRLAASYNEQFF.

The V gene is TRBV11-2, the J gene TRBJ2-1; TRBD1 matches at 7 bases. CDR3 length equals 16 residues. Looked up from germline, CDR1 is SGHAT and CDR2 is FQNNGV. V gave up 1 base and J gave up 4 bases; unmatched junction bases: 7. For the CDR3, the DNA is TGTGCCAGCAGCTTAGGGCCAGGGGGATTATACAATGAGCAGTTCTTC. Its protein product is CASSLGPGGLYNEQFF.

V and J are TRBV27 and TRBJ2-3; perhaps TRBD1 as D (6 bases). The CDR3 has 13 residues. Germline V CDR1 and CDR2: MNHEY, SMNVEV (reference sequence). V was trimmed by 6 bases and J by 4 bases, leaving 11 bases between them. The CDR3 region is CASSLNRADTQYF. CDR3 nucleotides: TGTGCCAGCAGCCTTAACAGGGCAGATACGCAGTATTTT.

Notes on this clone: Possible read error: a much larger clone is one base away. The same CDR3 can be traced to other DNA sequences in this sample. The V and J genes are TRBV27 and TRBJ2-5; 10 positions match TRBD1. The V gene's germline CDR1 is MNHEY and CDR2 SMNVEV (reference sequence). CDR3 length: 14 residues. The trim removed 5 bases at V and 3 bases at J, leaving 3 bases unmatched. The CDR3 sequence is CASSPGTGEETQYF. As DNA, the CDR3 is TGTGCCAGCAGTCCAGGGACAGGGGAAGAGACCCAGTACTTC.

The rearrangement joins TRBV14 to TRBJ2-7; D possibly corresponds to TRBD2 (7 bases). The CDR3 spans 13 residues. V lost 1 base, J lost 6 bases, and 10 bases lay in between. Germline-derived CDR1 and CDR2 are SGHDN and FVKESK. Here the CDR3 reads CASSQVGGGEQYF. As DNA, the CDR3 is TGTGCCAGCAGCCAAGTGGGAGGGGGCGAGCAGTACTTC. The full variable domain, its missing parts supplied by reference TRBV14 and TRBJ2-7, is EAGVTQFPSHSVIEKGQTVTLRCDPISGHDNLYWYRRVMGKEIKFLLHFVKESKQDESGMPNNRFLAERTGGTYSTLKVQPAELEDSGVYFCASSQVGGGEQYFGPGTRLTVT.

In this sample, this clone turned up a few times. V and J are TRBV28 and TRBJ1-5, with 9 positions matching TRBD1. CDR1 and CDR2 (germline): MDHEN, SYDVKM. The ends lost 4 bases at V and 4 bases at J; junction bases unmatched: 5. The CDR3 runs 15 residues. The CDR3 DNA follows: TGTGCCAGCAGTTGGACAGGGGTTAGGAATCAGCCCCAGCATTTT. Encoded protein: CASSWTGVRNQPQHF.

As concerns this clone: Other DNA sequences in this specimen translate into the identical CDR3. V and J are TRBV6-5 and TRBJ2-7; 8 nucleotides align to TRBD1. The CDR3 is made up of 15 amino acids. Germline CDR1 reads MNHEY; CDR2 reads SVGAGI. J lost 0 bases, V lost 5 bases, and 6 bases had no gene match. The CDR3 DNA sequence: TGTGCCAGCAGTCCCCGACAGGGGAGCTCCTACGAGCAGTACTTC. This codes for CASSPRQGSSYEQYF.

J is TRBJ1-1 and V is TRBV18; TRBD1 agrees at 11 bases. CDR3 size: 17 residues. Trimming cost V 3 bases and J 2 bases; bases outside gene matches: 8. Germline V gives CDR1 KGHSH, CDR2 LQKENI. CDR3 in amino acids: CASSPTTWTGGNTEAFF. The CDR3 DNA is TGTGCCAGCTCACCTACCACCTGGACAGGGGGCAACACTGAAGCTTTCTTT. The full variable domain, with the rest looked up from reference TRBV18 and TRBJ1-1, is NAGVMQNPRHLVRRRGQEARLRCSPMKGHSHVYWYRQLPEEGLKFMVYLQKENIIDESGMPKERFSAEFPKEGPSILRIQQVVRGDSAAYFCASSPTTWTGGNTEAFFGQGTRLTVV.

The chain uses TRBV5-4 and TRBJ1-1, with 10 nucleotides matching TRBD1. CDR3 length: 15 residues. Germline CDR1 is SGHNT and CDR2 is YYREEE (reference sequence). The V gene end was trimmed by 4 bases and the J gene end by 5 bases; junction bases not matched to a gene: 8. CDR3 in amino acids: CASSPSGQGRTEAFF. In DNA form, the CDR3 reads TGTGCCAGCAGCCCTTCGGGACAGGGGAGAACTGAAGCTTTCTTT.

This chain links TRBV28 with TRBJ2-7; 8 nucleotides match TRBD1. The CDR3 length is 16 residues. The germline gives CDR1 MDHEN, CDR2 SYDVKM. Unmatched junction bases numbered 10, after V lost 5 bases and J lost 1 base. The CDR3 region has the DNA TGTGCCAGCAGTCCCCTCGGACAGGGCTTTTCCTACGAGCAGTACTTC. Translating gives CASSPLGQGFSYEQYF.